A selection of T cell receptor beta chains follows, all from one sample in a study of pediatric ulcerative colitis. Here immunoSEQ multiplex PCR was the method, and the copy in TCRdb shows in-frame clones only, minus some. The table has 57,000 or so clones, 87% seen once. The sequencing sample was made of blood. These receptor sequences come from a boy aged 5-17 years who was a control in a study of pediatric ulcerative colitis. Each CDR3 is given with its conserved first and last residue.

TRBV18,CASSGLAGGFSGANVLTF
TRBV18,CASSPGTEAFF
TRBV21-1,CASSSSDRGLTGELFF
TRBV7-9,CASSPDRLYRPLHF
TRBV6-5,CASRSRGRGYGYTF
TRBV28,CASSFVAGVLQETQYF
TRBV20-1,CSARVVNEQFF
TRBV2,CASSAGIGTEAFF
TRBV4-3,CASSLGQGLAYTF
TRBV7-2,CASSSPTSGRIHEQYF
TRBV9,CASSEAGVGYNEQFF
TRBV9,CASSGVGGSGNTIYF
TRBV28,CASSLGSYNEQFF
TRBV7-9,CASSLVARGTEAFF
TRBV15,CATSRDRGEGNTIYF
TRBV6-1,CASRRQTKETQYF
TRBV5-6,CASSLGAYSNQPQHF
TRBV19,CASSWDSSYEQYF
TRBV5-6,CASSEKAGTENTEAFF
TRBV9,CASSATMNTEAFF
TRBV29-1,CSIQQGEGYTF
TRBV9,CASSVVGRASGELFF
TRBV5-4,CASSADRDNSYEQYF
TRBV28,CASIPTGGRETQYF
TRBV27,CYRPIDGEGRGIGKQYF
TRBV27,CASRVQGYGEKLFF
TRBV4-2,CASSLPTGGSGELFF
TRBV6-1,CASSEETGGLAKNIQYF
TRBV6-4,CASSEGTSGSGEQFF
TRBV11-2,CASSQHTEAFF
TRBV5-1,CASSLGMTGAKETQYF
TRBV4-1,CASSQKSLGEQYF
TRBV5-4,CASTNKATDTQYF
TRBV19,CASSNPFLDRHNEQFF
TRBV6-4,CASSPGAASYEQYF
TRBV2,CASSEALLDRSSYEQYF
TRBV28,CASSPTQQGIAPLHF
TRBV15,CATSRGRGADEKLFF
TRBV5-1,CASSEVGAYEQYF
TRBV5-8,CASSFGNSGNTIYF
TRBV5-1,CASSLVWGRGTEAFF
TRBV28,CASSSGQGRYSPLHF
TRBV11-2,CASSFSVDHYGYTF
TRBV5-1,CASSSRDSTYEQYF
TRBV6-5,CASSYVRGLPYEQYF
TRBV9,CASSPGTSGGLGGTDTQYF
TRBV9,CASSVLGTGNTEAFF
TRBV7-9,CASSLTVRGSTEAFF
TRBV28,CASRDRLNTEAFF
TRBV6-1,CASSVRADRSYEQYF
TRBV7-3,CASSLRGGTQSTDTQYF
TRBV28,CASNQGNYGYTF
TRBV15,CATSTPANLEQYF
TRBV5-1,CASSSHIRGETQYF
TRBV4-1,CASSQERNGAGGVEYQETQYF